Presented here are 14 T cell receptor beta chains from one specimen sequenced in a study of blood T cell repertoires in COVID-19. Here immunoSEQ multiplex PCR was the method, and the copy in TCRdb shows in-frame clones only, minus some. Of 100,000 to 130,000 clones listed, over 80% were seen once; the top ten hold 1% to 1.5%. Sequenced material: peripheral blood. These receptor sequences come from a woman in her twenties or thirties with acute or convalescent COVID-19.

This clone was seen only once. Written as DNA, the CDR3 is TGCAGCGTGATCCCGGAGGGACCTGAGAAAGACTATGGCTACACCTTC. This encodes CSVIPEGPEKDYGYTF. V and J are TRBV29-1 and TRBJ1-2; possibly TRBD1 for D (5 bases). CDR3 size: 16 residues. V was cut by 6 bases and J by 3 bases, with 23 bases left in between. CDR1 and CDR2 from the germline V gene are SQVTM and ANQGSEA.

The chain combines TRBV7-2 with TRBJ1-5; D is uncertain. Trimming shortened V by 1 base and J by 1 base, and 5 bases separated the two germline ends. Germline CDR1 is SGHTA and CDR2 is FQGNSA. The CDR3 length is 14 residues. Written as DNA, the CDR3 is TGTGCCAGCAGCTTAGGGCCCAGCAATCAGCCCCAGCATTTT. Translated: CASSLGPSNQPQHF.

This chain joins TRBV4-3 and TRBJ1-2; 9 bases agree with TRBD1. The CDR3 extends over 15 amino acids. V lost 3 bases, J lost 2 bases, and 4 bases stayed unmatched. CDR1 is LGHNA and CDR2 is YSLEER in the germline V gene. The CDR3 is CASSHSGTGNYGYTF. CDR3 DNA sequence: TGCGCCAGCAGCCACTCCGGGACAGGGAACTATGGCTACACCTTC.

The gene calls are TRBV4-2 and TRBJ2-7, with 7 bases that match TRBD1. V shed 1 base and J 3 bases; nucleotides not matched to a gene: 3. This CDR3 spans 14 amino acids. Germline CDR1 LGHNA, CDR2 YNFKEQ. CDR3 DNA sequence: TGTGCCAGCAGCCAAGGACAGGGCTACTACGAGCAGTACTTC. Amino acid sequence: CASSQGQGYYEQYF.

J is TRBJ1-1 and V is TRBV6-5; D not certain. Germline-derived CDR1 and CDR2 are MNHEY and SVGAGI. V lost 5 bases to trimming and J lost 6 bases, with 10 bases between them. The length of the CDR3 is 12 residues. The CDR3 DNA follows: TGTGCCAGCAGTACTAGCTTCGCTGAAGCTTTCTTT. Protein sequence: CASSTSFAEAFF.

The sample holds a few counts of this clone. The rearrangement links TRBV9 to TRBJ1-3; 7 bases are a match to TRBD1. In germline, CDR1 is SGDLS, CDR2 YYNGEE. This CDR3 spans 16 amino acids. V lost 4 bases to trimming and J lost 2 bases; unmatched junction nucleotides: 9. Here the CDR3 reads CASSQRGTAAGNTIYF. The DNA of the CDR3 is TGTGCCAGCAGCCAGAGAGGGACAGCGGCTGGAAACACCATATATTTT.

The J gene is TRBJ2-7, the V gene TRBV4-1, with D maybe TRBD1 (6 bases). From germline, CDR1 is MGHRA and CDR2 YSYEKL. The CDR3 length is 15 residues. V lost 3 bases and J lost 1, with 13 bases in between. The chain's CDR3 is CASSHLQGSSYEQYF. DNA of the CDR3: TGCGCCAGCAGCCACCTACAGGGTAGTTCCTACGAGCAGTACTTC.

The V gene is TRBV28, the J gene TRBJ1-2; D unresolved. V lost 5 bases and J 4 bases, leaving 8 bases between the germline ends. CDR1 MDHEN and CDR2 SYDVKM come from the germline V gene. The CDR3 length is 12 residues. This CDR3 reads CASSQTVYGYTF. The DNA for the CDR3 is TGTGCCAGCAGTCAGACTGTCTATGGCTACACCTTC.

This clone appeared a single time. At the DNA level, this CDR3 is encoded by other sequences in the same sample as well. The V gene is TRBV9, the J gene TRBJ2-2, with 9 bases aligning to TRBD2. The junction had 2 bases not matched to a gene; V was cut back by 0 bases and J by 5 bases. The CDR3 has 15 residues. Germline CDR1 SGDLS, CDR2 YYNGEE. The CDR3 loop is CASSVGTSGTGELFF. DNA for the CDR3: TGTGCCAGCAGCGTAGGAACTAGCGGGACCGGGGAGCTGTTTTTT. The full variable domain, completed using reference TRBV9 and TRBJ2-2, is DSGVTQTPKHLITATGQRVTLRCSPRSGDLSVYWYQQSLDQGLQFLIQYYNGEERAKGNILERFSAQQFPDLHSELNLSSLELGDSALYFCASSVGTSGTGELFFGEGSRLTVL.

The chain links TRBV4-3 to TRBJ2-1, with 8 bases fitting TRBD1. Germline trimming cut 1 base from V and 0 bases from J; bases unmatched to any gene: 5. Germline CDR1 reads LGHNA; CDR2 reads YSLEER. The CDR3 runs 17 residues. The chain's CDR3 is CASSQALTGGSYNEQFF. The DNA for the CDR3 is TGCGCCAGCAGCCAAGCCCTTACAGGGGGCTCCTACAATGAGCAGTTCTTC.

To note about this clone: Other DNA sequences in the sample encode the same CDR3. This sequence joins TRBV15 and TRBJ1-1; 9 bases agree with TRBD1. The CDR3 length is 15 residues. V shed 1 base, J shed 1 base, and the junction held 1 base outside the gene matches. Germline CDR1 is LNHNV and CDR2 is YYDKDF (reference sequence). CDR3 sequence (DNA): TGTGCCACCAGCAGAGGGGGACAGGGGAACACTGAAGCTTTCTTT. This gives the protein CATSRGGQGNTEAFF.

The V and J genes are TRBV29-1 and TRBJ2-7, with a weak D call TRBD2 (5 bases). The CDR3 extends over 12 amino acids. The V gene's germline CDR1 is SQVTM and CDR2 ANQGSEA. The germline V and J ends were trimmed by 5 bases and 2 bases, with 10 bases remaining between them. The CDR3 spells CSVRDYTYEQYF. For the CDR3, the DNA is TGCAGCGTTCGCGACTATACCTACGAGCAGTACTTC.

V and J are TRBV7-3 and TRBJ2-7, with 11 positions matching TRBD2. Germline V gives CDR1 SGHTA, CDR2 FQGTGA. J lost 2 bases, V lost 5 bases, and 5 bases had no gene match. CDR3 length: 15 residues. CDR3 amino acids: CASSLAGGPAYEQYF. Here the CDR3 DNA reads TGTGCCAGCAGCCTAGCGGGAGGCCCCGCCTACGAGCAGTACTTC.

This clone has only one observation. V gene TRBV11-3 combines with J gene TRBJ2-1; 14 nucleotides agree with TRBD2. With V trimmed by 1 base and J by 8 bases, 4 bases remained unmatched. There are 16 residues in the CDR3. Germline CDR1 SGHNT, CDR2 YENEEA. CDR3 DNA: TGTGCCAGCAGCTTAGCGGGACTAGCGGGAGAAGATGAGCAGTTCTTC. Protein product: CASSLAGLAGEDEQFF.